The next 12 T cell receptor beta chains were all read from a single sample in a study of cytomegalovirus exposure and HLA in healthy donors. It was with 60 Vbeta and 13 Jbeta primers that the PCR ran. Profiling relied on immunoSEQ multiplex PCR, and the TCRdb table lists in-frame clones only, not all of them. The data hold around 90,000 clones, with around 85% observed a single time. Material for sequencing was PBMCs. The receptors come from a man between 35 and 55 years old in good health and CMV-seropositive.

This sequence joins TRBV21-1 and TRBJ2-1; no check of the table's D call, TRBD2, against the DNA was made. TRBV21-1 is assigned pseudogene status. This CDR3 is 16 amino acids long. CDR3 protein: CASSPRGGGPFGEQFF. The DNA of the CDR3 is TGTGCCAGCAGCCCGCGCGGGGGAGGGCCGTTTGGGGAGCAGTTCTTC.

This chain joins TRBV6-4 and TRBJ2-2; D is uncertain. This CDR3 comprises 14 residues. Trimming took 0 bases from V and 2 from J, leaving 4 bases between them. Looked up from germline, CDR1 is MRHNA and CDR2 is SNTAGT. This CDR3 reads CASSDSTNTGELFF. CDR3 sequence (DNA): TGTGCCAGCAGTGACTCGACAAACACCGGGGAGCTGTTTTTT.

The J gene is TRBJ2-5, the V gene TRBV7-8; 12 bases match TRBD2. The CDR3 covers 16 residues. The V and J ends lost 2 bases and 2 bases, in that order; junction bases with no gene match: 3. CDR1 SGHVS and CDR2 FQNEAQ come from the germline V gene. This chain's CDR3 is CASSLPLAGGQETQYF. As DNA, the CDR3 is TGTGCCAGCAGCTTACCCCTAGCGGGAGGGCAAGAGACCCAGTACTTC.

The chain links TRBV6-5 to TRBJ2-7, with 10 nucleotides matching TRBD1. The V and J ends lost 5 bases and 6 bases, in that order; junction bases with no gene match: 7. Germline V CDR1 and CDR2: MNHEY, SVGAGI. The CDR3 length is 14 residues. The CDR3 loop is CASSRTGTGVEQYF. In DNA form, the CDR3 reads TGTGCCAGCAGTCGCACCGGGACAGGGGTCGAGCAGTACTTC.

The genes are TRBV27 and TRBJ2-6, with 8 bases that match TRBD1. There are 15 residues in the CDR3. V lost 6 bases and J lost 4; bases outside the gene matches: 5. Germline-derived CDR1 and CDR2 are MNHEY and SMNVEV (reference sequence). The CDR3 sequence: CASRRTGRGANVLTF. DNA for the CDR3: TGTGCCAGCAGACGGACAGGGCGAGGGGCCAACGTCCTGACTTTC.

The CDR3 coding sequence is TGTGCCAGCAGCTTAGTCAACACCCCGCTTTCTGAGGGTGGCTACACCTTC. This sequence encodes CASSLVNTPLSEGGYTF. The chain recombines TRBV7-2 with TRBJ1-2; D gene unclear. The germline gives CDR1 SGHTA, CDR2 FQGNSA. V lost 1 base and J 7 bases, leaving 22 bases between the germline ends. The CDR3 totals 17 residues.

The genes are TRBV7-6 and TRBJ1-6, with TRBD1 matching 7 bases. This CDR3 has 13 amino acids. After removal of 5 bases from V and 10 bases from J, the junction contained 5 bases not matched to a gene. CDR1 and CDR2 (germline): SGHVS, FNYEAQ. The CDR3: CASSEDRKSPLHF. As DNA, the CDR3 is TGTGCCAGCAGCGAGGACAGGAAGTCACCCCTCCACTTT. The variable domain in full, completed from reference TRBV7-6 and TRBJ1-6, reads GAGVSQSPRYKVTKRGQDVALRCDPISGHVSLYWYRQALGQGPEFLTYFNYEAQQDKSGLPNDRFSAERPEGSISTLTIQRTEQRDSAMYRCASSEDRKSPLHFGNGTRLTVT.

The count of this clone is one. This sequence joins TRBV16 and TRBJ2-2; D uncertain. The V and J ends lost 2 bases and 4 bases respectively, with 11 bases between them. This CDR3 spans 15 amino acids. From germline, CDR1 is KGHSY and CDR2 FQNENV. CDR3 amino acids: CASSQRHLGTGELFF. The DNA for the CDR3 is TGTGCCAGCAGCCAACGGCATCTAGGCACCGGGGAGCTGTTTTTT.

The V and J genes are TRBV18 and TRBJ1-1, with unresolved D. The CDR3 runs 13 residues. Germline V gene lookup returns CDR1 KGHSH and CDR2 LQKENI. V lost 3 bases and J lost 11, with 16 bases in between. Here the CDR3 reads CASSPDWAPWAFF. In nucleotides, the CDR3 is TGTGCCAGCTCACCCGATTGGGCCCCGTGGGCTTTCTTT.

The rearrangement links TRBV10-2 to TRBJ1-2, with D unclear. Germline V gives CDR1 WSHSY, CDR2 SAAADI. The CDR3 has 17 residues. Trimming cost V 2 bases and J 2 bases, with 18 bases left between them. The CDR3 region has the DNA TGCGCCAGCAGTGAGAGGTTCGGGGTGGCACAGAACTATGGCTACACCTTC. Translated, it gives CASSERFGVAQNYGYTF.

V and J are TRBV7-3 and TRBJ2-1; tentatively, D is TRBD2 (5 bases). V was cut by 6 bases and J by 10 bases, with 19 bases left in between. The CDR3 covers 14 residues. Germline V gene data show CDR1 as SGHTA and CDR2 as FQGTGA. CDR3 region: CASSPPGNQREQFF. Here the CDR3 DNA reads TGTGCCAGCAGTCCCCCGGGGAACCAACGGGAGCAGTTCTTC. The complete variable domain, with remaining parts taken from reference TRBV7-3 and TRBJ2-1, reads GAGVSQTPSNKVTEKGKYVELRCDPISGHTALYWYRQSLGQGPEFLIYFQGTGAADDSGLPNDRFFAVRPEGSVSTLKIQRTERGDSAVYLCASSPPGNQREQFFGPGTRLTVL.

The V call is TRBV5-4, the J call TRBJ1-6; TRBD1 agrees at 9 bases. Germline V gene sequence: CDR1 SGHNT, CDR2 YYREEE (reference sequence). The junction had 8 bases not matched to a gene; V was cut back by 3 bases and J by 10 bases. There are 15 residues in the CDR3. CDR3 in amino acids: CASSSGTGMESPLHF. The CDR3 coding sequence is TGTGCCAGCAGCTCTGGGACAGGGATGGAATCACCCCTCCACTTT.